A selection of T cell receptor beta chains follows, all from one sample in a study of blood T cell repertoires in COVID-19. Method: immunoSEQ multiplex PCR; TCRdb's copy keeps in-frame clones and lacks some. The table shows about 480,000 clones, with 88% occurring only once. Sequences were obtained from PBMCs or T cells enriched from blood (not recorded which). These receptor sequences come from a woman between 40 and 50 years old who had recovered from COVID-19. CDR3s include the opening cysteine and the closing phenylalanine or tryptophan. The D gene is left open where the match is weak. The size of a clone is reported for some rows only, either as once, few or many, or as a class for expanded clones.

cdr3_aa cdr3_nt v_call clone_size j_call d_call
CASRTGTGYEQFF TGTGCCAGCAGGACCGGGACAGGGTACGAGCAGTTCTTC TRBV6-6 . TRBJ2-1 TRBD1
CASAALPAGVSADTQYF TGTGCTAGTGCCGCCCTCCCCGCGGGGGTCAGCGCAGATACGCAGTATTTT TRBV12-5 . TRBJ2-3 TRBD2
CASSSSRSGEQYF TGTGCCAGCAGTTCTTCCAGGTCCGGCGAGCAGTACTTC TRBV27 . TRBJ2-7 .
CASSWGLGHEEQYF TGTGCCAGCAGTTGGGGACTAGGCCACGAAGAGCAGTACTTC TRBV28 . TRBJ2-7 TRBD2
CATSDPTGAGNTIYF TGTGCCACCAGTGACCCGACAGGAGCTGGAAACACCATATATTTT TRBV24-1 once TRBJ1-3 .
CASSTLTRSGEQFF TGTGCCAGCAGCACCCTGACTAGATCCGGCGAGCAGTTCTTC TRBV7-2 . TRBJ2-1 .
CASSAKIWDFNYEQYF TGTGCCAGCAGCGCCAAAATCTGGGACTTCAACTACGAGCAGTACTTC TRBV9 few TRBJ2-7 .
CASSGSSGTTDTQYF TGTGCCAGCAGCGGTTCTAGCGGGACCACAGATACGCAGTATTTT TRBV9 . TRBJ2-3 TRBD2
CASRAGLENTDTQYF TGTGCCAGCAGGGCGGGACTAGAAAACACAGATACGCAGTATTTT TRBV5-6 . TRBJ2-3 TRBD2
CASSGQGAPSKQYF TGTGCCAGCAGCGGACAGGGGGCGCCCTCAAAGCAGTACTTC TRBV6-5 . TRBJ2-7 TRBD1
CASSPPDSLQKAFF TGTGCCAGCAGCCCCCCGGACAGCCTCCAGAAGGCTTTCTTT TRBV7-9 . TRBJ1-1 .
CASSQGSGYQPQHF TGTGCCAGCAGCCAGGGGTCAGGATATCAGCCCCAGCATTTT TRBV6-1 . TRBJ1-5 .
CASSFTGVETGELFF TGCGCCAGCAGCTTCACGGGAGTGGAGACCGGGGAGCTGTTTTTT TRBV5-1 . TRBJ2-2 .
CASSRNLGQGDYGYTF TGTGCCAGCAGTCGTAACCTTGGACAGGGGGACTATGGCTACACCTTC TRBV6-2/TRBV6-3 once TRBJ1-2 TRBD1
CSVAGQLQNTIYF TGCAGCGTTGCGGGACAACTACAGAACACCATATATTTT TRBV29-1 once TRBJ1-3 .
CASSSKRDRPDTQYF TGTGCCAGCAGCTCCAAACGGGACAGGCCAGATACGCAGTATTTT TRBV7-9 . TRBJ2-3 TRBD1
CASSWRESNQPQHF TGTGCCAGCAGTTGGAGGGAAAGCAATCAGCCCCAGCATTTT TRBV27 . TRBJ1-5 .
CASSYLRAGRTEAFF TGTGCCAGCAGTTACTTAAGGGCAGGGAGGACTGAAGCTTTCTTT TRBV6-2/TRBV6-3 . TRBJ1-1 .
CSVSDRGRQYF TGCAGCGTCTCCGACAGGGGCCGGCAGTATTTT TRBV29-1 . TRBJ2-3 TRBD1
CASSPGTSGRYKNEQFF TGTGCCAGCAGCCCGGGGACTAGCGGGAGGTACAAGAATGAGCAGTTCTTC TRBV7-7 . TRBJ2-1 TRBD2
CASSWAEKETQYF TGTGCCAGCAGCTGGGCAGAAAAAGAGACCCAGTACTTC TRBV11-2 . TRBJ2-5 .
CASSPNPGGPWVTQYGYTF TGTGCCAGCAGTCCAAACCCAGGGGGCCCGTGGGTAACCCAATATGGCTACACCTTC TRBV27 . TRBJ1-2 TRBD1
CASSLWQGTEAFF TGTGCCAGCAGCTTGTGGCAGGGCACTGAAGCTTTCTTT TRBV5-5 . TRBJ1-1 .
CASSPPDRGLYEQYF TGTGCCAGCTCACCCCCGGACAGGGGGTTATACGAGCAGTACTTC TRBV18 once TRBJ2-7 TRBD1
CASSTQGFNQPQHF TGTGCCAGCAGCACCCAGGGTTTCAATCAGCCCCAGCATTTT TRBV6-5 . TRBJ1-5 .
CASSRGGQGIDYGYTF TGTGCCAGCAGCCGAGGGGGACAGGGAATCGACTATGGCTACACCTTC TRBV7-8 . TRBJ1-2 TRBD1
CASSLNWLAPPNYGYTF TGTGCCAGCAGCTTAAATTGGTTGGCACCACCTAACTATGGCTACACCTTC TRBV7-2 . TRBJ1-2 .
CASRTTGTGGTDTQYF TGTGCCAGTAGAACAACGGGGACAGGGGGAACAGATACGCAGTATTTT TRBV19 . TRBJ2-3 TRBD1
CASSVPGTRNTEAFF TGTGCCAGCAGTGTGCCGGGAACCCGGAACACTGAAGCTTTCTTT TRBV28 once TRBJ1-1 .
CASSVGGATYEQYF TGTGCCAGCAGCGTCGGCGGAGCTACCTACGAGCAGTACTTC TRBV9 . TRBJ2-7 .
CASSFSGTGGGSNQPQHF TGTGCCAGCAGTTTCTCTGGGACAGGGGGAGGAAGCAATCAGCCCCAGCATTTT TRBV27 . TRBJ1-5 TRBD1
CASSPRQELTEAFF TGTGCCAGCTCACCACGACAGGAGCTCACTGAAGCTTTCTTT TRBV18 . TRBJ1-1 .
CAINRNTGELFF TGTGCCATCAACAGAAACACCGGGGAGCTGTTTTTT TRBV10-3 . TRBJ2-2 .
CASSQEGRVSGYTF TGCGCCAGCAGCCAAGAAGGGAGGGTTAGTGGCTACACCTTC TRBV4-1 once TRBJ1-2 .
CAISGSREGETQYF TGTGCCATCAGTGGGTCGCGGGAGGGGGAGACCCAGTACTTC TRBV10-3 few TRBJ2-5 TRBD2
CASSRTFRGTAEAFF TGTGCCAGCAGCCGAACCTTCAGGGGTACGGCGGAAGCTTTCTTT TRBV4-2 . TRBJ1-1 .
CASSPGQKNTEAFF TGTGCCAGCTCACCGGGACAGAAGAACACTGAAGCTTTCTTT TRBV18 few TRBJ1-1 TRBD1
CASSIGQGKGNTIYF TGTGCCAGCAGCATTGGACAGGGGAAGGGGAACACCATATATTTT TRBV7-2 once TRBJ1-3 TRBD1
CASSRTFGQGAGNTIYF TGTGCCAGCAGCCGGACCTTCGGACAGGGAGCTGGAAACACCATATATTTT TRBV5-4 once TRBJ1-3 TRBD1
CASSQAAPGQGFAYGYTF TGCGCCAGCAGCCAAGCGGCTCCGGGACAGGGGTTTGCCTATGGCTACACCTTC TRBV4-3 few TRBJ1-2 TRBD1
CASSDPGQGRYEQYF TGTGCCAGCAGTGACCCGGGACAGGGTCGTTACGAGCAGTACTTC TRBV6-1 once TRBJ2-7 TRBD1
CASSGAGNPGNQPQHF TGTGCCAGCAGTGGCGCCGGGAATCCGGGCAATCAGCCCCAGCATTTT TRBV25-1 . TRBJ1-5 .
CASSVDQIQYEQYF TGTGCCAGCAGCGTAGATCAGATACAGTACGAGCAGTACTTC TRBV9 . TRBJ2-7 .
CASSDGRQGFQETQYF TGTGCCAGCAGTGATGGGCGACAGGGGTTCCAAGAGACCCAGTACTTC TRBV2 once TRBJ2-5 TRBD1
CASSHSRGGGPNTEAFF TGTGCCAGCAGCCACTCGAGGGGCGGGGGGCCGAACACTGAAGCTTTCTTT TRBV4-2 few TRBJ1-1 .
CASGLVQGTEAFF TGTGCTAGTGGTTTGGTACAGGGGACTGAAGCTTTCTTT TRBV12-5 . TRBJ1-1 TRBD1
CATSDLLPGSTDTQYF TGTGCCACCAGTGATTTGCTCCCAGGGAGCACAGATACGCAGTATTTT TRBV24-1 . TRBJ2-3 .
CASSRTGGGLRLETQYF TGCGCCAGCAGCCGGACAGGGGGCGGCCTCCGCTTGGAGACCCAGTACTTC TRBV5-1 . TRBJ2-5 TRBD1
CASTGQGNQPQHF TGTGCCAGCACCGGACAGGGCAATCAGCCCCAGCATTTT TRBV7-9 . TRBJ1-5 TRBD1
CATTGGSYNEQFF TGTGCCACCACAGGGGGCTCCTACAATGAGCAGTTCTTC TRBV27 . TRBJ2-1 TRBD1
CASSSPPGLNTEAFF TGTGCCAGCAGTTCTCCTCCGGGGTTGAACACTGAAGCTTTCTTT TRBV27 . TRBJ1-1 .
CASRLGGGASSYNEQFF TGTGCAAGTCGCTTAGGAGGGGGGGCTAGCTCCTACAATGAGCAGTTCTTC TRBV12-2 . TRBJ2-1 .
CASSRSGGTPGTGELFF TGTGCCAGCAGTCGCTCCGGAGGGACCCCGGGAACCGGGGAGCTGTTTTTT TRBV27 few TRBJ2-2 .
CASRYRGQGASGANVLTF TGTGCCAGCAGGTACAGGGGACAGGGGGCCTCTGGGGCCAACGTCCTGACTTTC TRBV27 once TRBJ2-6 TRBD1
CASRPDRAGNTIYF TGTGCCAGCAGACCCGACAGGGCCGGAAACACCATATATTTT TRBV6-5 . TRBJ1-3 TRBD1
CAIGASGAYEQYF TGTGCCATCGGAGCTAGCGGGGCCTACGAGCAGTACTTC TRBV10-3 once TRBJ2-7 TRBD2
CATSDWTSGTTDTQYF TGTGCCACCAGTGATTGGACTAGCGGGACCACAGATACGCAGTATTTT TRBV24-1 few TRBJ2-3 TRBD2
CASSYAWTSGGENTGELFF TGTGCCAGCAGTTACGCCTGGACTAGCGGGGGGGAGAACACCGGGGAGCTGTTTTTT TRBV6-2/TRBV6-3 . TRBJ2-2 TRBD2
CASSNPTVPRGGEQFF TGTGCCAGCAGCAACCCAACGGTCCCCCGAGGGGGTGAGCAGTTCTTC TRBV7-9 . TRBJ2-1 .
CASSQDYYNEQFF TGCGCCAGCAGCCAAGACTACTACAATGAGCAGTTCTTC TRBV4-3 . TRBJ2-1 .